Below are 27 T cell receptor beta chains sequenced from a single sample in a study of T-cell reconstitution after alpha-beta-depleted transplantation in children. The authors prepared the TCRbeta library with unique molecular identifiers. TCRdb reprocessed the PCR reads with MiXCR, giving one entry per CDR3 protein. Among roughly 220,000 distinct CDR3 sequences listed, 9.7% were seen once. This material consisted of PBMCs from the stem cell graft donor, taken from the stem cell graft. The source is a human donor who donated a stem cell graft to a child with SCID.

At least ten counts were recorded for this clonotype. This chain uses TRBV24-1 with TRBJ2-1, with 7 bases lining up with TRBD1. The length of the CDR3 is 16 residues. The germline gives CDR1 KGHDR, CDR2 SFDVKD. The V and J ends lost 3 bases and 1 base, in that order; junction bases with no gene match: 5. DNA of the CDR3: TGTGCCACCAGTGATCCTCGACAGGGTTCCTACAATGAGCAGTTCTTC. Its translation: CATSDPRQGSYNEQFF.

This clonotype was detected ten times or more. The rearrangement links TRBV4-1 to TRBJ2-3; perhaps TRBD2 as D (6 bases). From germline, CDR1 is MGHRA and CDR2 YSYEKL. This CDR3 region has 16 residues. V dropped 2 bases and J dropped 1 base, with 13 bases sitting between them. The CDR3 bases are TGCGCCAGCAGCCAAAACCGGGGGTCCCGCACAGATACGCAGTATTTT. It specifies CASSQNRGSRTDTQYF.

This clonotype was counted ten times or more. V is TRBV20-1 and J is TRBJ2-3; no reliable D call. Between the trimmed V and J ends, which lost 4 bases and 4 bases, there was a span of 15 bases. In germline, CDR1 is DFQATT, CDR2 SNEGSKA (reference sequence). This CDR3 spans 14 amino acids. The CDR3 coding sequence is TGCAGTGCTAAGAAAGGCGGCCGGTCAGATACGCAGTATTTT. Translating it yields CSAKKGGRSDTQYF.

A word on this clonotype: This may come from a read error, since a much larger clone is one base off. The chain links TRBV28 to TRBJ1-2; D gene unclear. Germline V lookup: CDR1 MDHEN, CDR2 SYDVKM. This CDR3 region has 11 residues. The DNA for the CDR3 is TGTGCCAGCGGCCCCAACTATGGCTTCACCTTC. It codes for CASGPNYGFTF.

In this sample, this clonotype turned up many times. The V and J genes are TRBV18 and TRBJ1-1, with D tentatively TRBD1 (6 bases). The CDR3 covers 15 residues. The V end was cut by 3 bases, the J end by 0 bases, with 11 bases between. Germline V CDR1 and CDR2: KGHSH, LQKENI. CDR3 in DNA: TGTGCCAGCTCACCGAGGGGGGGAATGAACACTGAAGCTTTCTTT. It codes for CASSPRGGMNTEAFF.

Many counts were recorded for this clonotype. The chain links TRBV5-1 to TRBJ1-1, with D possibly being TRBD1 (5 bases). V shed 0 bases and J shed 4 bases, with 7 bases lying between them. This CDR3 comprises 13 residues. Per the germline V gene, CDR1 is SGHRS and CDR2 is YFSETQ. The CDR3 DNA sequence: TGCGCCAGCAGCTTGGGGGGGGTCACTGAAGCTTTCTTT. Encoded protein: CASSLGGVTEAFF.

This clonotype was recorded at least ten times. This chain links TRBV5-6 with TRBJ1-1; 9 positions match TRBD1. Trimming took 0 bases from V and 0 from J; bases not matched to a gene: 3. The germline CDR1 and CDR2 sequences are SGHDT and YYEEEE. This CDR3 is built from 16 residues. This CDR3 is CASSLGDREVNTEAFF. The CDR3 bases are TGTGCCAGCAGCTTGGGGGACAGGGAGGTGAACACTGAAGCTTTCTTT.

There are many counts of this clonotype. The rearrangement links TRBV29-1 to TRBJ1-2; perhaps TRBD1 as D (6 bases). The V and J ends lost 3 bases and 7 bases respectively, with 15 bases between them. Germline loops: CDR1 SQVTM, CDR2 ANQGSEA. The CDR3 has 13 residues. The chain's CDR3 is CSVDRGALGGYTF. CDR3 DNA: TGCAGCGTTGACCGGGGGGCCTTGGGTGGCTACACCTTC.

This clonotype was found many times. The V gene is TRBV5-1, the J gene TRBJ2-6; 12 positions match TRBD1. V was pared by 4 bases and J by 2 bases, with 4 bases of the junction left unmatched. There are 17 residues in the CDR3. Per germline, CDR1 SGHRS and CDR2 YFSETQ. CDR3 protein: CASSGGQGAPGANVLTF. CDR3 bases: TGCGCCAGCAGCGGGGGACAGGGGGCCCCTGGGGCCAACGTCCTGACTTTC.

This clonotype was counted at least ten times. The rearrangement links TRBV12-3 or TRBV12-4 to TRBJ1-2; D is ambiguous. This CDR3 is 13 amino acids long. V lost 6 bases and J lost 7, with 15 bases in between. CDR3 amino acids: CASSPSPQLGYTF. The CDR3 DNA reads TGTGCCAGCAGCCCTTCCCCCCAACTTGGCTACACCTTC.

This clonotype was observed many times. The chain is built from TRBV3-1 and TRBJ2-7; D remains ambiguous. The CDR3 runs to 16 residues. Trimming removed 4 bases at V and 0 bases at J, with 16 bases between. Germline lookup yields CDR1 LGHDT and CDR2 YNNKEL (reference sequence). CDR3 sequence: CASSPLPAGYSYEQYF. As DNA, the CDR3 is TGTGCCAGCAGCCCCTTACCTGCCGGCTACTCCTACGAGCAGTACTTC.

This clonotype showed up many times. The gene calls are TRBV12-3 or TRBV12-4 and TRBJ1-4; D call uncertain. The length of the CDR3 is 17 residues. V was clipped by 5 bases and J by 4 bases, with 20 bases between them. The CDR3 reads CASSSRGYDIFNEKLFF. The CDR3 DNA reads as TGTGCCAGCAGTAGCCGAGGTTATGATATCTTTAATGAAAAACTGTTTTTT.

This clonotype showed up just a few times. The chain joins TRBV4-1 to TRBJ2-3; D is undetermined. V was trimmed by 1 base and J by 0 bases, leaving 11 bases between them. CDR3 size: 16 residues. Germline V CDR1 and CDR2: MGHRA, YSYEKL. The CDR3 loop is CASSQVNLVSTDTQYF. In DNA form, the CDR3 reads TGCGCCAGCAGCCAAGTGAATCTAGTTAGCACAGATACGCAGTATTTT.

The chain links TRBV5-1 to TRBJ2-7; a weak D match, TRBD1 (5 bases). This CDR3 is built from 17 residues. V shed 4 bases and J shed 0 bases, with 20 bases lying between them. The germline V gene encodes CDR1 SGHRS and CDR2 YFSETQ. CDR3 DNA sequence: TGCGCCAGCAGCCCGAGTCCTGACAGCCGTACCTCCTACGAGCAGTACTTC. It encodes CASSPSPDSRTSYEQYF.

This clonotype has ten or more counts. The chain couples TRBV20-1 to TRBJ2-2, with 7 bases aligning to TRBD2. V lost 4 bases to trimming and J lost 1 base; unmatched junction nucleotides: 9. The germline V gene encodes CDR1 DFQATT and CDR2 SNEGSKA (reference sequence). The CDR3 loop spans 16 amino acids. The CDR3 spells CSAIPRERGNTGELFF. The CDR3, as DNA: TGCAGTGCTATCCCGAGGGAGCGGGGGAACACCGGGGAGCTGTTTTTT.

This clonotype was recorded at least ten times. This chain connects TRBV5-1 to TRBJ1-1, with a possible D match to TRBD1 (5 bases). Trimming removed 0 bases at V and 6 bases at J, with 15 bases between. Germline V gene lookup returns CDR1 SGHRS and CDR2 YFSETQ. This CDR3 is 15 amino acids long. CDR3 nucleotides: TGCGCCAGCAGCTTGGCGGGGACCGGGGCGTCTGAAGCTTTCTTT. Amino acids: CASSLAGTGASEAFF.

This clonotype showed up many times. This chain links TRBV21-1 with TRBJ2-7; the DNA was not used to check the table's D call, TRBD1. TRBV21-1 has pseudogene status. The CDR3 sequence is 12 residues long. The CDR3 bases are TGTGCCACCTCGGGACAGAGCTACGAGCAGTACTTC. This codes for CATSGQSYEQYF.

In its sample, this clonotype was seen many times. The V and J genes are TRBV20-1 and TRBJ2-3; TRBD2 matches at 10 bases. V gave up 6 bases and J gave up 2 bases; unmatched junction bases: 8. The V gene's germline CDR1 is DFQATT and CDR2 SNEGSKA (reference sequence). The CDR3 runs 15 residues. CDR3 sequence: CSATKRGGYTDTQYF. CDR3 DNA: TGCAGTGCCACTAAGCGGGGGGGGTACACAGATACGCAGTATTTT.

This clonotype has only one observation. The V gene is TRBV29-1, the J gene TRBJ2-7, with D uncertain. The V gene lost 7 bases and the J gene lost 12 bases, with 19 bases spanning the gap. Germline V gives CDR1 SQVTM, CDR2 ANQGSEA. The CDR3 sequence is 11 residues long. The CDR3 protein is CSAALRSERYF. The CDR3 coding sequence is TGCAGCGCTGCCCTGAGGAGTGAACGGTACTTC.

This clonotype was seen many times. The genes are TRBV12-3 or TRBV12-4 and TRBJ1-1; D ambiguous. Trimming cost V 3 bases and J 4 bases, with 12 bases left between them. This CDR3 is 14 amino acids long. DNA of the CDR3: TGTGCCAGCAGTTTGGGCAGTTGGGGCACTGAAGCTTTCTTT. It is translated as CASSLGSWGTEAFF.

This clonotype was seen ten or more times. CDR3 sequence reads: CASSVSQSNEQFF. The CDR3 coding sequence is TGCGCCAGCAGCGTATCACAGAGCAATGAGCAGTTCTTC. The J gene is TRBJ2-1, the V gene TRBV5-1; D is unclear. The V end lost 4 bases, the J end lost 6 bases, and 11 bases lay between the germline ends. The CDR3 spans 13 residues. Germline V CDR1 and CDR2: SGHRS, YFSETQ.

This clonotype has a count of ten or more. The chain links TRBV18 to TRBJ1-1; D call uncertain. V was shortened by 6 bases and J by 1 base, with 9 bases between the two germline ends. From germline, CDR1 is KGHSH and CDR2 LQKENI. This CDR3 spans 13 amino acids. CDR3 sequence reads: CASSASGNTEAFF. The CDR3 nucleotides are TGTGCCAGCTCCGCATCGGGGAACACTGAAGCTTTCTTT. Using reference TRBV18 and TRBJ1-1 for the parts outside the CDR3, the full variable domain is NAGVMQNPRHLVRRRGQEARLRCSPMKGHSHVYWYRQLPEEGLKFMVYLQKENIIDESGMPKERFSAEFPKEGPSILRIQQVVRGDSAAYFCASSASGNTEAFFGQGTRLTVV.

V gene TRBV12-3 or TRBV12-4 combines with J gene TRBJ1-4; D not certain. Deletions cut 2 bases from V and 7 bases from J, with 11 bases between. The CDR3 loop spans 14 amino acids. CDR3 nucleotides: TGTGCCAGCAGTTTATCCCAGGAGGGTGAAAAACTGTTTTTT. This encodes CASSLSQEGEKLFF.

This clonotype has at least ten counts. The V call is TRBV12-3 or TRBV12-4, the J call TRBJ1-1, with 7 bases that match TRBD1. CDR3 length equals 13 residues. The trim removed 4 bases at V and 6 bases at J, leaving 5 bases unmatched. CDR3 in amino acids: CASSWTGDAEAFF. In DNA form, the CDR3 reads TGTGCCAGCAGTTGGACAGGAGACGCTGAAGCTTTCTTT.

To note about this clonotype: This may stem from a read error, because a much larger clone lies one nucleotide away. Because it lacks the conserved phenylalanine or tryptophan at the end, this CDR3 is likely a read error. CDR3 DNA: TGTGCCAGCGAAGGTGCCGTCGAGCAGTTCTTA. This encodes CASEGAVEQFL. The chain is built from TRBV2 and TRBJ2-1; D uncertain. The CDR3 has 11 amino acids. Germline-derived CDR1 and CDR2 are SNHLY and FYNNEI. V lost 8 bases and J 10 bases, leaving 12 bases between the germline ends.

At least ten counts were recorded for this clonotype. The genes are TRBV5-1 and TRBJ2-3; D is undetermined. V was cut by 1 base and J by 6 bases, with 3 bases left in between. The CDR3 sequence is 11 residues long. CDR1 and CDR2 from the germline V gene are SGHRS and YFSETQ. The CDR3 bases are TGCGCCAGCAGCTTGAGGGATACGCAGTATTTT. This translates into CASSLRDTQYF.

This clonotype was seen a few times. The V and J genes are TRBV20-1 and TRBJ1-5; possibly TRBD1 for D (5 bases). From germline, CDR1 is DFQATT and CDR2 SNEGSKA (reference sequence). The CDR3 is 15 residues long. V dropped 0 bases and J dropped 5 bases, with 14 bases sitting between them. The chain's CDR3 is CSARDGGGFDQPQHF. Written as DNA, the CDR3 is TGCAGTGCTAGAGATGGGGGAGGTTTCGATCAGCCCCAGCATTTT.